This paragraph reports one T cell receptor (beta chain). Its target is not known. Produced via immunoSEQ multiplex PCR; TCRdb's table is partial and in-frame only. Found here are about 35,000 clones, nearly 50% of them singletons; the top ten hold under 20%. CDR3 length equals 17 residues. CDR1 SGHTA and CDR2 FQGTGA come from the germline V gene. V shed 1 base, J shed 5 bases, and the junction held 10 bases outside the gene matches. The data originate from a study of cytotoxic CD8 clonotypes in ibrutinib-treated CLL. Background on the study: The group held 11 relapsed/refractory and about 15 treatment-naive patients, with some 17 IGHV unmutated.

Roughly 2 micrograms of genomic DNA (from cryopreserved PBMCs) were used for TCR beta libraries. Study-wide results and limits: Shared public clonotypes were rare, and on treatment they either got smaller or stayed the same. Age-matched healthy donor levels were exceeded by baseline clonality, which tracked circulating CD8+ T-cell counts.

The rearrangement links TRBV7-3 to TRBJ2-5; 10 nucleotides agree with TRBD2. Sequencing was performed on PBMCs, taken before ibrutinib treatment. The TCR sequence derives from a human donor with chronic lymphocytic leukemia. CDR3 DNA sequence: TGTGCCAGCAGCTTAAGCCCCTCTAGCGGGAGACGGGAGACCCAGTACTTC. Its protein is CASSLSPSSGRRETQYF. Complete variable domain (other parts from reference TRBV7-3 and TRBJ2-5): GAGVSQTPSNKVTEKGKYVELRCDPISGHTALYWYRQSLGQGPEFLIYFQGTGAADDSGLPNDRFFAVRPEGSVSTLKIQRTERGDSAVYLCASSLSPSSGRRETQYFGPGTRLLVL.